This T cell receptor beta chain was recorded in a study of STAT5B mutations in CD4+ large granular lymphocyte leukemia. Germline CDR1 is GTSNPN and CDR2 is SVGIG (reference sequence). The CDR3 length is 14 residues. V was shortened by 3 bases and J by 7 bases, with 15 bases between the two germline ends. A remark on this clone: The antigen is unknown.

General study points: Top patient clones used TRBV06 genes more often: 8/27 versus 2/35 in controls.

The survey-level immunoSEQ assay was used. Original methodology: Productive clonotypes were detectable down to 2.59 x 10-5 frequency. Clones were sequenced by immunoSEQ multiplex PCR, and TCRdb holds only the in-frame ones, with some missing. V, J and clone size were drawn from that table, and D and trimming were deduced from the DNA. The sample lists about 40,000 clones, roughly 81% occurring once. This TCR was recovered from a human donor in good health. The source material was CD4+ T cells from blood buffy coats. The gene calls are TRBV30 and TRBJ2-2, with D possibly TRBD1 on 5 matching bases. CDR3 loop: CAWSPSGYGGELFF. The DNA for the CDR3 is TGTGCCTGGAGCCCTTCAGGGTATGGCGGGGAGCTGTTTTTT. The variable domain in full, completed from reference TRBV30 and TRBJ2-2, reads SQTIHQWPATLVQPVGSPLSLECTVEGTSNPNLYWYRQAAGRGLQLLFYSVGIGQISSEVPQNLSASRPQDRQFILSSKKLLLSDSGFYLCAWSPSGYGGELFFGEGSRLTVL.